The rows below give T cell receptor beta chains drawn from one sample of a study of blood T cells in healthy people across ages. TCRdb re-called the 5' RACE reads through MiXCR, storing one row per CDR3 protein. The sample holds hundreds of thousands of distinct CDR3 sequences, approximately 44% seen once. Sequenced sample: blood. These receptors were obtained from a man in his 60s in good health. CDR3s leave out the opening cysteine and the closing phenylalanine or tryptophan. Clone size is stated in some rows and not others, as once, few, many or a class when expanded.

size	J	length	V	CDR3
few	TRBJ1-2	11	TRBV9	ASSVQGNYGYT
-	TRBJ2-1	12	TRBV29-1	SVGGAGGGCEQF
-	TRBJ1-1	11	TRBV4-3	ASSHIQDSEAF
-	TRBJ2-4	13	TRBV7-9	ASSPRQGSKNIQY
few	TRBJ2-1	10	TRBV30	AWQRGVNEQF
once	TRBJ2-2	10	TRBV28	ASTGQIGELF
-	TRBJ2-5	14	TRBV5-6	ASSSGLAGGLETQY
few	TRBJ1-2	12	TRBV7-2	ASSLPGQFLGYT
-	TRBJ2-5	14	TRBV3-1	ASSQPGTSLTGEQY
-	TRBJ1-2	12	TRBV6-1	ASSEGSANYGYT
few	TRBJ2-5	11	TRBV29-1	SVVGVILNEQY
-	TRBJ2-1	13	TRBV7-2	ASSLYPPTYNEQF
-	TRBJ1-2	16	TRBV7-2	ASSFDLMGATGGNGYT
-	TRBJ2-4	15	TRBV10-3	AISESSGYGTKNIQY
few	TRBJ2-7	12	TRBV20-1	SARVQGAGYEQY
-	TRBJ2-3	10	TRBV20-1	SARGGRNTQY
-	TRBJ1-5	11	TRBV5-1	ASSLDSYQPQH
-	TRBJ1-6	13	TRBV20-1	SARGRTGINSPLH
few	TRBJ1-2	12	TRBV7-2	ASRTTGTIGGYT